The T cell receptor beta chain described here comes from a study of early T cells in non-severe SARS-CoV-2 infection. The overall study: The chains were unpaired, and the sequenced material was bulk RNA from unsorted whole blood.

Broader study findings: Reliance on VDJdb matching favored anti-spike CD8 responses; private and CD4 specificities were missed.

This clonotype was found a few times. Its antigen is unknown. The V gene's germline CDR1 is DFQATT and CDR2 SNEGSKA (reference sequence). CDR3 length: 14 amino acids. J lost 7 bases, V lost 5 bases, and 11 bases had no gene match. Individual cDNA molecules received unique molecular identifiers during library preparation. From the 5' RACE reads, TCRdb called clonotypes with MiXCR, one entry per CDR3 protein. Of over 75,000 distinct CDR3 sequences in the sample, 14% to 15% were seen once. Source material: whole blood. The V and J genes are TRBV20-1 and TRBJ2-1; 7 bases line up with TRBD2. The TCR sequence derives from an adult who was a healthcare worker with PCR-confirmed SARS-CoV-2 infection or an uninfected control (not recorded which). The CDR3 DNA is TGCAGTGCTGAAGCGGGGACCGGTGGGAATGAGCAGTTCTTC. Protein product: CSAEAGTGGNEQFF.